A single sample gave rise to the 28 T cell receptor beta chains below, sequenced in a study of T-cell reconstitution after alpha-beta-depleted transplantation in children. It was with unique molecular identifiers that the TCRbeta library was prepared. TCRdb reprocessed the PCR reads via MiXCR and lists one record per CDR3 protein. The sample lists around 800,000 distinct CDR3 sequences, roughly 15% seen once, with about 5% in the top ten. This specimen consisted of PBMCs, mostly from graft donor cells, obtained 360 days after TCRalphabeta/CD19-depleted stem cell transplant. The receptor source for this set is a male patient younger than 18 who had a stem cell transplant for acute lymphoblastic leukemia, so the T cells may come from the graft donor.

In this sample, this clonotype turned up a few times. The genes are TRBV20-1 and TRBJ2-7, with D tentatively TRBD1 (5 bases). V was cut by 4 bases and J by 5 bases, with 12 bases left in between. Germline values: CDR1 DFQATT, CDR2 SNEGSKA (reference sequence). This CDR3 spans 12 amino acids. In DNA, the CDR3 is TGCAGTGCTAAAAGGGGTGTGGACGAGCAGTACTTC. Translating gives CSAKRGVDEQYF.

This clonotype has just a few counts. This rearrangement joins TRBV12-5 to TRBJ2-5, with D unclear. Trimming left V 5 bases short and J 4 bases short, with 11 bases between. The V gene's germline CDR1 is LGHNT and CDR2 FRNRAP. This CDR3 spans 13 amino acids. The CDR3 bases are TGTGCTAGTGGTAAAAATTCGGGAGAGACCCAGTACTTC. Its translation is CASGKNSGETQYF.

The chain employs TRBV13 and TRBJ1-5; 7 bases align to TRBD1. Unmatched junction bases numbered 6, after V lost 3 bases and J lost 7 bases. This CDR3 spans 14 amino acids. Germline CDR1 PRHDT, CDR2 FYEKMQ (reference sequence). CDR3 nucleotides: TGTGCCAGCAGCTTTGGAGGGGGCGAGCAGCCCCAGCATTTT. Its translation is CASSFGGGEQPQHF.

The rearrangement links TRBV5-1 to TRBJ2-4; possible D gene TRBD1, 5 bases. The germline CDR1 and CDR2 sequences are SGHRS and YFSETQ. The length of the CDR3 is 16 residues. The germline V and J ends were trimmed by 2 bases and 0 bases, with 12 bases remaining between them. The CDR3 sequence is CASSFQSGRAKNIQYF. CDR3 sequence (DNA): TGCGCCAGCAGCTTTCAGTCAGGGCGAGCCAAAAACATTCAGTACTTC.

This clonotype was counted between two and nine times. This rearrangement joins TRBV20-1 to TRBJ2-1, with D perhaps matching TRBD1 or TRBD2 (5 bases each). Germline lookup yields CDR1 DFQATT and CDR2 SNEGSKA (reference sequence). Deletions cut 3 bases from V and 2 bases from J, with 17 bases between. This CDR3 spans 16 amino acids. CDR3 residues: CSASQGPRLTYNEQFF. As DNA, the CDR3 is TGCAGTGCTAGCCAGGGACCGAGGCTTACCTACAATGAGCAGTTCTTC.

V usage is TRBV7-9 and J usage is TRBJ2-5, with D perhaps matching TRBD1 (6 bases). This CDR3 region has 17 residues. CDR1 and CDR2 from the germline V gene are SEHNR and FQNEAQ (reference sequence). The V end lost 0 bases, the J end lost 4 bases, and 18 bases lay between the germline ends. This chain's CDR3 is CASSLARQGRWVETQYF. The CDR3 DNA reads as TGTGCCAGCAGCTTAGCAAGGCAGGGGAGATGGGTAGAGACCCAGTACTTC.

V is TRBV10-2 and J is TRBJ2-1; D is undetermined. V gave up 5 bases and J gave up 0 bases, with 8 bases separating them. CDR3 length equals 14 residues. Germline CDR1 and CDR2: WSHSY and SAAADI. The CDR3 is CASSIVSSYNEQFF. CDR3 nucleotides: TGCGCCAGCAGTATAGTGAGCTCCTACAATGAGCAGTTCTTC.

This clonotype has more than one count but fewer than ten. The genes are TRBV20-1 and TRBJ2-1, with 9 bases fitting TRBD2. CDR3 length: 15 residues. The V segment lost 1 base and the J segment 6 bases; nucleotides outside the gene matches: 7. Germline loops: CDR1 DFQATT, CDR2 SNEGSKA (reference sequence). CDR3 nucleotide sequence: TGCAGTGCTAGAGGATCTGCGGGAGGGAGCAATGAGCAGTTCTTC. It is translated as CSARGSAGGSNEQFF.

The table lists this clonotype with a few counts. CDR3 coding DNA: TGCAGTGCCAGACAAACGGGGGGGGTATTCTACGAGCAGTACTTC. Its translation: CSARQTGGVFYEQYF. The V and J genes are TRBV20-1 and TRBJ2-7, with TRBD2 matching over 8 bases. V lost 6 bases, J lost 3 bases, and 13 bases stayed unmatched. In germline, CDR1 is DFQATT, CDR2 SNEGSKA (reference sequence). The CDR3 length is 15 residues.

This clonotype occurred a few times. The chain links TRBV2 to TRBJ2-3; D uncertain. Trimming pared 3 bases from V and 2 bases from J, leaving 15 bases between. The CDR3 consists of 16 residues. In germline, CDR1 is SNHLY, CDR2 FYNNEI. The CDR3 DNA is TGTGCCAGCAGTGATCCAGACAAGACGATCACAGATACGCAGTATTTT. It encodes CASSDPDKTITDTQYF.

This clonotype turned up a few times. The chain uses TRBV6-5 and TRBJ2-4; no clear D gene. Germline V gene data show CDR1 as MNHEY and CDR2 as SVGAGI. Trimming removed 0 bases at V and 8 bases at J, with 5 bases between. CDR3 length: 12 amino acids. CDR3 residues: CASSYSGDIQYF. The CDR3 nucleotides are TGTGCCAGCAGTTACTCTGGCGACATTCAGTACTTC.

The sample holds many counts of this clonotype. The chain joins TRBV27 to TRBJ2-1; TRBD2 matches at 7 bases. CDR3 length: 14 residues. Germline lookup yields CDR1 MNHEY and CDR2 SMNVEV (reference sequence). Germline trimming cut 7 bases from V and 4 bases from J; bases unmatched to any gene: 7. This CDR3 is CASTLVGGYNEQFF. CDR3 in DNA: TGTGCCAGCACGCTAGTCGGGGGGTACAATGAGCAGTTCTTC.

The chain links TRBV6-1 to TRBJ2-7; D not certain. Germline CDR1 MNHNS, CDR2 SASEGT. CDR3 length: 13 residues. Trimming took 11 bases from V and 0 from J, leaving 14 bases between them. DNA of the CDR3: TGTGCCGCCGAAGGAGCCAGCTCCTACGAGCAGTACTTC. Amino acids: CAAEGASSYEQYF.

The CDR3, as DNA: TGTGCCAGCACCTCAGCGGGAGGGGGATACGAGCAGTACTTC. It codes for CASTSAGGGYEQYF. This chain connects TRBV28 to TRBJ2-7; 10 nucleotides line up with TRBD2. The V gene end was trimmed by 7 bases and the J gene end by 4 bases; junction bases not matched to a gene: 7. The CDR3 consists of 14 residues. Germline V gene lookup returns CDR1 MDHEN and CDR2 SYDVKM.

The V call is TRBV5-1, the J call TRBJ2-3; 11 nucleotides match TRBD2. There are 15 residues in the CDR3. Trimming at V came to 3 bases and at J to 5 bases, leaving 5 bases not matched to a gene. CDR1 is SGHRS and CDR2 is YFSETQ in the germline V gene. This CDR3 reads CASSYTSGRQDTQYF. CDR3 nucleotide sequence: TGCGCCAGCAGCTATACTAGCGGGAGACAAGATACGCAGTATTTT.

The rearrangement uses TRBV2 and TRBJ2-5; TRBD2 matches 12 bases. The germline V gene has CDR1 SNHLY and CDR2 FYNNEI. V shed 6 bases and J 5 bases; nucleotides not matched to a gene: 10. This CDR3 has 16 residues. The CDR3 sequence: CASRQTSGSFGETQYF. The CDR3 nucleotides are TGTGCCAGCAGGCAGACTAGCGGGAGCTTTGGGGAGACCCAGTACTTC.

This clonotype has a handful of counts. The J gene is TRBJ2-7, the V gene TRBV3-1; perhaps TRBD1 as D (5 bases). Germline V CDR1 and CDR2: LGHDT, YNNKEL (reference sequence). Trimming took off 5 bases at V and 5 bases at J, with 19 bases between the two ends. The CDR3 loop spans 15 amino acids. CDR3 sequence reads: CASSDRQSRTDEQYF. The CDR3 coding sequence is TGTGCCAGCAGCGATCGACAGTCCCGAACGGACGAGCAGTACTTC.

There are a few counts of this clonotype. The chain uses TRBV27 and TRBJ1-2; D not certain. V gave up 2 bases and J gave up 4 bases, with 11 bases separating them. The germline gives CDR1 MNHEY, CDR2 SMNVEV (reference sequence). The CDR3 spans 14 residues. CDR3: CASSLVALGYGYTF. CDR3 in DNA: TGTGCCAGCAGTTTAGTCGCGCTTGGCTATGGCTACACCTTC.

The chain links TRBV12-5 to TRBJ2-2; TRBD2 matches at 9 bases. The J segment lost 7 bases and the V segment lost 7 bases, leaving 10 bases of the junction unmatched. CDR1 LGHNT and CDR2 FRNRAP come from the germline V gene. This CDR3 has 15 amino acids. The CDR3 bases are TGTGCTAGTGCCCCGTTAGCGGGAGTCGTCGGGGAGCTGTTTTTT. This sequence encodes CASAPLAGVVGELFF.

This clonotype has only a few counts. The chain uses TRBV5-1 and TRBJ2-2; TRBD1 or TRBD2 may be the D gene (5 bases each). Deletions cut 4 bases from V and 5 bases from J, with 24 bases between. The germline CDR1 and CDR2 sequences are SGHRS and YFSETQ. The CDR3 spans 18 residues. The CDR3 nucleotides are TGCGCCAGCAGCCAACTTGGGGACCCCAACTGGAGAACCGGGGAGCTGTTTTTT. Amino acids: CASSQLGDPNWRTGELFF. The entire variable domain, with the rest obtained from reference TRBV5-1 and TRBJ2-2, is as follows: KAGVTQTPRYLIKTRGQQVTLSCSPISGHRSVSWYQQTPGQGLQFLFEYFSETQRNKGNFPGRFSGRQFSNSRSEMNVSTLELGDSALYLCASSQLGDPNWRTGELFFGEGSRLTVL.

This clonotype was counted a few times. The genes are TRBV29-1 and TRBJ2-7, with D unresolved. The germline CDR1 and CDR2 sequences are SQVTM and ANQGSEA. With 2 bases removed from V and 1 base from J, the gap between germline ends came to 6 bases. The CDR3 totals 12 residues. CDR3 coding DNA: TGCAGCGTTGAATATCAGTCCTACGAGCAGTACTTC. Its translation is CSVEYQSYEQYF.

The V gene is TRBV12-3 or TRBV12-4, the J gene TRBJ2-3; D ambiguous. Trimming removed 3 bases at V and 7 bases at J, with 14 bases between. The CDR3 has 14 residues. CDR3 in DNA: TGTGCCAGCAGTTTCCCAGGCCCCGTGAATACGCAGTATTTT. This encodes CASSFPGPVNTQYF.

The J gene is TRBJ1-2, the V gene TRBV12-3 or TRBV12-4, with D hard to call. The CDR3 spans 16 residues. The V and J ends lost 1 base and 2 bases respectively, with 14 bases between them. The CDR3 spells CASSLGPWPTNYGYTF. The CDR3 DNA sequence: TGTGCCAGCAGTTTAGGGCCCTGGCCGACGAACTATGGCTACACCTTC.

Ten or more counts support this clonotype. The genes are TRBV5-1 and TRBJ1-3; D gene uncertain. Looked up from germline, CDR1 is SGHRS and CDR2 is YFSETQ. This CDR3 region has 14 residues. Trimming took 1 base from V and 0 from J, leaving 5 bases between them. The CDR3 DNA reads as TGCGCCAGCAGCTTGCCGGGCTCTGGAAACACCATATATTTT. It translates to CASSLPGSGNTIYF. The complete variable domain, with remaining parts taken from reference TRBV5-1 and TRBJ1-3, reads KAGVTQTPRYLIKTRGQQVTLSCSPISGHRSVSWYQQTPGQGLQFLFEYFSETQRNKGNFPGRFSGRQFSNSRSEMNVSTLELGDSALYLCASSLPGSGNTIYFGEGSWLTVV.

There are a few counts of this clonotype. This sequence joins TRBV20-1 and TRBJ1-1, with no clear D. CDR1 DFQATT and CDR2 SNEGSKA come from the germline V gene (reference sequence). The CDR3 is made up of 15 amino acids. V was clipped by 6 bases and J by 1 base, with 18 bases between them. The CDR3 DNA sequence: TGCAGTGCCATAGAAAGGCTCACTTCGAACACTGAAGCTTTCTTT. Its protein product is CSAIERLTSNTEAFF.

J is TRBJ2-7 and V is TRBV27; D call uncertain. V was shortened by 0 bases and J by 0 bases, with 15 bases between the two germline ends. The CDR3 totals 17 residues. The germline V gene encodes CDR1 MNHEY and CDR2 SMNVEV (reference sequence). CDR3 region: CASSLSTTTLSSYEQYF. Here the CDR3 DNA reads TGTGCCAGCAGTTTATCCACTACGACACTTAGCTCCTACGAGCAGTACTTC.

This clonotype was seen more than once but under ten times. The genes are TRBV5-6 and TRBJ2-1, with TRBD2 identical over 13 bases. The CDR3 contains 20 residues. Germline V gene lookup returns CDR1 SGHDT and CDR2 YYEEEE. V dropped 2 bases and J dropped 2; count of bases not matched to a gene: 13. CDR3 loop: CASSFALGLAGEGPYNEQFF. Here the CDR3 DNA reads TGTGCCAGCAGCTTTGCCCTAGGACTAGCGGGAGAAGGCCCCTACAATGAGCAGTTCTTC.

This clonotype was found many times. The V gene is TRBV21-1, the J gene TRBJ2-3. TRBV21-1 is marked as a pseudogene. This CDR3 region has 16 residues. CDR3 sequence (DNA): TGTGCCAGCAGCGCCTACGGTGGGCAGCGCGCAGATACGCAGTATTTT. Protein: CASSAYGGQRADTQYF.